This TCR beta chain was recorded in a study of blood T cell repertoires in COVID-19. The protocol was immunoSEQ multiplex PCR, while the TCRdb copy is restricted to in-frame clones and leaves out a portion. The repertoire holds over 200,000 clones, with more than 85% as singletons. This CDR3 contains 15 residues. The V segment lost 2 bases and the J segment 3 bases; nucleotides outside the gene matches: 6. Germline lookup yields CDR1 SGHAT and CDR2 FQNNGV. The sample comprised peripheral blood. The receptor's source is a man in his sixties with COVID-19, enrolled during active disease. The chain couples TRBV11-2 to TRBJ1-1, with 7 bases that match TRBD1. This CDR3 reads CASSLWAGTDTEAFF. As DNA, the CDR3 is TGTGCCAGCAGCTTATGGGCAGGGACAGACACTGAAGCTTTCTTT.